Given below is one T cell receptor beta chain in context. The CDR3 is made up of 14 amino acids. Germline V lookup: CDR1 MNHNS, CDR2 SASEGT. V was cut by 6 bases and J by 2 bases, with 13 bases left in between. Method: immunoSEQ multiplex PCR; TCRdb's copy keeps in-frame clones and lacks some. The sample shows about 140,000 clones, roughly 90% of them seen only once. This sample was included in a study of cytomegalovirus exposure and HLA in healthy donors. The receptor was derived from a man aged 18-30 years in good health and CMV-seronegative. This chain joins TRBV6-1 and TRBJ2-5; a possible D gene is TRBD2 (6 bases). Sequencing used PBMCs. The CDR3 DNA sequence: TGTGCCAGCAGGGGGGGTGGTACTCAAGAGACCCAGTACTTC. As protein: CASRGGGTQETQYF.